This TCR beta chain emerged from a study of T cell responses to AZD1222 COVID-19 vaccine (dated by TCRdb to 2020 to 2022). Background for the entire study: TCR sequencing was performed for 230 to 250 trial participants, of whom about 200 were given two doses of AZD1222 and some 26 were given two doses of MenACWY control vaccine. Trial participants were enrolled by age into 18-55, 56-69 and 70-plus year subgroups, with around 150, 28 and 57 TCR-sequenced participants respectively. Broader findings and caveats from the paper: Because no day 14 peak-response samples were available, the repertoires could be characterized only after the peak T cell response. Participants were mostly white British, with more females than males. The authors suggested clonal diversity may have been underestimated. Only 5 to 7 AZD1222 recipients were SARS-CoV-2 seropositive at baseline, limiting conclusions about previously exposed vaccinees. Reportedly, close to half of the unique spike-specific TCRs recognized epitopes lying outside the regions that are mutated in the B.1.351 and B.1.1.7 variants. Spike-specific TCR breadth and depth rose significantly after two AZD1222 doses compared with day 0 and with MenACWY recipients. CD4 TCRs associated with the vaccine covered the entire spike protein, and the dominant responses were in regions 160-218 and 743-854. The 56-69-year group was small, and its depth increase did not reach significance, likely because of low power.

Germline trimming: 4 bases from V, 3 bases from J; junction bases outside gene matches: 2. From the germline V gene (reference sequence), CDR1 is LGHDT and CDR2 is YNNKEL. The CDR3 spans 14 residues, from the cysteine through the phenylalanine. Just CDR3 DNA is preserved here, 42 bases in frame from base 1. As to this clone: The antigen this receptor binds is unknown. Base quality data are lacking; no much larger clone is found one base away.

In light of the paper, this sample's time point label describes: about 28 days (+/-7) after the second vaccine dose. AZD1222 recipients with second doses at about 4 weeks or about 12 weeks were pooled, because spike-specific TCR depth and breadth did not differ between schedules. The vaccinee samples were drawn from two UK trials, COV001 and COV002, one of which was a single-blind randomized controlled phase 2/3 trial testing AZD1222 (ChAdOx1 nCoV-19) in healthy adults. For TCRbeta chain sequencing, PBMC samples were collected from trial participants at day 0 and at day 28 after the second dose. The CDR3 regions of human TCRbeta chains were subjected to immunosequencing. On the study's bioinformatics: Repertoire TCRs were matched against a reference library of SARS-CoV-2-specific TCRs generated with the MIRA antigen-specificity platform. Breadth was defined as the fraction of unique TCRs that were SARS-CoV-2-associated. Depth was defined as the fraction of total T cells that were SARS-CoV-2-associated. Using the MIRA data, each spike-specific TCR was mapped to the spike region that the TCR reacts to and placed in a CD4 or CD8 class. Log10-transformed breadth and depth values were compared by one-way ANOVA with Sidak's multiple comparisons tests. In TCRdb, the immuneACCESS table is reduced to in-frame sequences with V and J assigned. These tables do not hold every clone; where another copy was compared, an unresolved V gene accounts for under half, and the others remain unexplained. V, J and clone size reflect that table, while D and trimming were determined from the DNA. This sample lists around 99,000 clones; 92% were detected once. Clones ranked in the top ten supply roughly 8.7% of the sample.

The sequence links TRBV3-1 (or the pseudogene TRBV3-2) to TRBJ1-2, with TRBD1 matching 10 junction bases. The sample consisted of peripheral blood, taken 28 days after the second AZD1222 dose. The sequence derives from an adult who received the AZD1222 COVID-19 vaccine. The DNA sequence is TGTGCCAGCAGCCGAGGACAGGGGGACTATGGCTACACCTTC. Translated, it gives CASSRGQGDYGYTF.